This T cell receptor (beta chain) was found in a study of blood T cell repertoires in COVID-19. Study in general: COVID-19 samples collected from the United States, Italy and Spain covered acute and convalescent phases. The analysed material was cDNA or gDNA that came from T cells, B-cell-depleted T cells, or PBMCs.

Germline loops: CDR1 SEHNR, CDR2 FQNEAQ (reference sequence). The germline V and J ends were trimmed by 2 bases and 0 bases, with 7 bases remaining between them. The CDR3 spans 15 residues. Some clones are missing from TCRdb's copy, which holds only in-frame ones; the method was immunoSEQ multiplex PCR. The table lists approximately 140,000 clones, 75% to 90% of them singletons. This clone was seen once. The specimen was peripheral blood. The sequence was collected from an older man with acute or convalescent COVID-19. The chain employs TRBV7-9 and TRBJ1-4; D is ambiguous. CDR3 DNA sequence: TGTGCCAGCAGCTTACCACAGACAACTAATGAAAAACTGTTTTTT. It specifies CASSLPQTTNEKLFF. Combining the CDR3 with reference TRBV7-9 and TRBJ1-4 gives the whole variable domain DTGVSQNPRHKITKRGQNVTFRCDPISEHNRLYWYRQTLGQGPEFLTYFQNEAQLEKSRLLSDRFSAERPKGSFSTLEIQRTEQGDSAMYLCASSLPQTTNEKLFFGSGTQLSVL.